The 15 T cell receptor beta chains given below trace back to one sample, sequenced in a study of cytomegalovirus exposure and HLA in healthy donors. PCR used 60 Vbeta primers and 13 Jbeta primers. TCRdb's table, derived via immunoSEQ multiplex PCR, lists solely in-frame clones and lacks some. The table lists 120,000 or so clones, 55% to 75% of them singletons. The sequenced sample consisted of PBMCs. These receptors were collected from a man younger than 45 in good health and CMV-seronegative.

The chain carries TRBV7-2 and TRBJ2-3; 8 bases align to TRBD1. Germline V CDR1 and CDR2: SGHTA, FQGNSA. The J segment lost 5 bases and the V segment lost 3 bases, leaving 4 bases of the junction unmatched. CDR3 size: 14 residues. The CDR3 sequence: CASSLETGGDTQYF. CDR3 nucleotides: TGTGCCAGCAGCTTGGAAACAGGGGGAGATACGCAGTATTTT.

The chain's CDR3 is CASTHDREGNQPQHF. The CDR3 DNA reads as TGTGCCAGCACCCATGACAGGGAGGGCAATCAGCCCCAGCATTTT. J is TRBJ1-5 and V is TRBV28, with 7 bases matching TRBD1. From germline, CDR1 is MDHEN and CDR2 SYDVKM. V lost 7 bases and J lost 2; bases outside the gene matches: 8. The CDR3 extends over 15 amino acids.

CDR3 sequence reads: CASSLARVDQPQHF. For the CDR3, the DNA is TGTGCCAGCAGCTTAGCCAGGGTCGATCAGCCCCAGCATTTT. The chain has TRBV7-9 and TRBJ1-5; D may be TRBD1 (5 bases). Trimming shortened V by 0 bases and J by 5 bases, and 8 bases separated the two germline ends. Germline V CDR1 and CDR2: SEHNR, FQNEAQ (reference sequence). The CDR3 is 14 amino acids.

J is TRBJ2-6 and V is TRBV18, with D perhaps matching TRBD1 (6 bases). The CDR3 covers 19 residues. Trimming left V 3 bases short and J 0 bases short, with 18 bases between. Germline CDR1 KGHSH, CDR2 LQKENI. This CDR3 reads CASSPVQTGLPSGANVLTF. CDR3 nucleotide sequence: TGTGCCAGCTCACCGGTACAAACAGGGCTTCCCTCTGGGGCCAACGTCCTGACTTTC. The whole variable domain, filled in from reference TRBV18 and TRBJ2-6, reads NAGVMQNPRHLVRRRGQEARLRCSPMKGHSHVYWYRQLPEEGLKFMVYLQKENIIDESGMPKERFSAEFPKEGPSILRIQQVVRGDSAAYFCASSPVQTGLPSGANVLTFGAGSRLTVL.

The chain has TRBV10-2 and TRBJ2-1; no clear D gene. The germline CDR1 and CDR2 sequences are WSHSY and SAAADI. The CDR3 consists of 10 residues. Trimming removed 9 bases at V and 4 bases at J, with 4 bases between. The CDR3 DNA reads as TGCGCCAGTCAATACAATGAGCAGTTCTTC. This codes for CASQYNEQFF.

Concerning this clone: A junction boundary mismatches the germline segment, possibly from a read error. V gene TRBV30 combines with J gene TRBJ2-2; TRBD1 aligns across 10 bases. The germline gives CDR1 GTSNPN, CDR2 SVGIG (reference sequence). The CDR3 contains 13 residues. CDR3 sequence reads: CAGRQGASGELFF. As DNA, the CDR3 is TGTGCCGGGAGACAGGGGGCGAGCGGGGAGCTGTTTTTT.

This CDR3 reads CASSLMVLAGGHNEQFF. For the CDR3, the DNA is TGTGCCAGCAGCTTAATGGTTCTAGCGGGGGGTCACAATGAGCAGTTCTTC. This chain connects TRBV7-3 to TRBJ2-1, with TRBD2 identical over 11 bases. The CDR3 is 17 residues long. Germline V CDR1 and CDR2: SGHTA, FQGTGA. V trimming: 1 base; J trimming: 5 bases; junction bases outside the gene matches: 7.

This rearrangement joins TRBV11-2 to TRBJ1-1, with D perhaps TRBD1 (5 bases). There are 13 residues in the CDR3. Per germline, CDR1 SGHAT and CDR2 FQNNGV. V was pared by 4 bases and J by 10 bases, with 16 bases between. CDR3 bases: TGTGCCAGCAGCTCGACGGGACTAGGTGGAGCTTTCTTT. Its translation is CASSSTGLGGAFF.

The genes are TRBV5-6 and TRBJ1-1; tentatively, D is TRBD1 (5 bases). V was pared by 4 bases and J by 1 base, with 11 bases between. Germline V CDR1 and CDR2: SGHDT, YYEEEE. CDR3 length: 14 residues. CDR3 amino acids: CASSRGWANTEAFF. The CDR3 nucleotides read TGTGCCAGCAGCCGGGGGTGGGCGAACACTGAAGCTTTCTTT. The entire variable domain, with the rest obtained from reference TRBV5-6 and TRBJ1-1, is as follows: DAGVTQSPTHLIKTRGQQVTLRCSPKSGHDTVSWYQQALGQGPQFIFQYYEEEERQRGNFPDRFSGHQFPNYSSELNVNALLLGDSALYLCASSRGWANTEAFFGQGTRLTVV.

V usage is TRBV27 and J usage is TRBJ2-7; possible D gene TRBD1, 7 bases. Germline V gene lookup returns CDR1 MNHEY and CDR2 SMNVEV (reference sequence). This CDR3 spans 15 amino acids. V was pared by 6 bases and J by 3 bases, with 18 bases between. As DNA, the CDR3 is TGTGCCAGCAGCAAAGCCAGGGGGGCGGTCTACGAGCAGTACTTC. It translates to CASSKARGAVYEQYF.

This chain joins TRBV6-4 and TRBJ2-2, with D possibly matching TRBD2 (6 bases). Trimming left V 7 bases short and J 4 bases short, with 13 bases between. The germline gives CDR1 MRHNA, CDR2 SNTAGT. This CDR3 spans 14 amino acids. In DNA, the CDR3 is TGTGCCAGCACCGGGACTCCGGGCACCGGGGAGCTGTTTTTT. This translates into CASTGTPGTGELFF.

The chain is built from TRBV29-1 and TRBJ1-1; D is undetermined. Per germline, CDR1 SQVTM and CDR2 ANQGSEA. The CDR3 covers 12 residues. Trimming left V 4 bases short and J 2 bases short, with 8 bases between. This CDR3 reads CSVVSVNTEAFF. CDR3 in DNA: TGCAGCGTTGTCTCCGTTAACACTGAAGCTTTCTTT.

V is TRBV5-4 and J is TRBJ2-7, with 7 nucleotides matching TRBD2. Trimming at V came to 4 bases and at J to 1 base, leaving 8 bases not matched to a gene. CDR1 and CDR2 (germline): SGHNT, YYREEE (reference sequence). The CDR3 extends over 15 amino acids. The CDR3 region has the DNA TGTGCCAGCAGCCCCCGGGCTAGCGGATCCTACGAGCAGTACTTC. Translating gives CASSPRASGSYEQYF.

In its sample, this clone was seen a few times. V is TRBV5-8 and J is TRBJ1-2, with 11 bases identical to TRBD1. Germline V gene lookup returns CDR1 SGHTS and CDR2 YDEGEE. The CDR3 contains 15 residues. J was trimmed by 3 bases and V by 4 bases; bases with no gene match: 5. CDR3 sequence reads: CASSRPGQGDYGYTF. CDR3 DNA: TGTGCCAGCAGCCGCCCGGGACAGGGGGACTATGGCTACACCTTC.

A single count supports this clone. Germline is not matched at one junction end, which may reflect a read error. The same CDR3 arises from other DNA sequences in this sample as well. In DNA, the CDR3 is TGTGCCAGCAGGTGGGACAGTGCTGGAAACACTATATATTTT. Protein sequence: CASRWDSAGNTIYF. The chain recombines TRBV2 with TRBJ1-3, with 7 nucleotides matching TRBD1. This CDR3 is built from 14 residues. CDR1 and CDR2 from the germline V gene are SNHLY and FYNNEI.